This TCR beta chain was observed in a study of cytomegalovirus exposure and HLA in healthy donors. Germline loops: CDR1 SGHTA, CDR2 FQGNSA. Trimming pared 0 bases from V and 0 bases from J, leaving 11 bases between. This CDR3 region has 16 residues. Worth noting for this clone: Its antigen is currently unknown. Since the CDR3 does not end with the conserved phenylalanine or tryptophan, this likely comes from a read error.

Study results and caveats: CMV serostatus stood as the only immune exposure information on hand. Later analysis placed DRB1 highest and HLA-C lowest in TCR association rates, which differed by HLA locus. About 87% or about 30% of the time was how often most TCR beta V segments were productive, according to an earlier analysis.

Use of 60 Vbeta and 13 Jbeta primers characterized the PCR. TCRdb keeps only in-frame clones here, not all; method: immunoSEQ multiplex PCR. This sample has roughly 250,000 clones, with approximately 84% found just once. When sampled, the donors appeared nominally healthy, though they likely had unrecorded immune exposures. This receptor was taken from a woman between 40 and 50 years old in good health and CMV-seropositive. What was sequenced was PBMCs. The chain combines TRBV7-2 with TRBJ1-1; maybe TRBD1 (5 bases). The CDR3 DNA reads TGTGCCAGCAGCTTAGCGTCAGGACAAATGAACACTGAAGCTTTCCTT. This encodes CASSLASGQMNTEAFL.